The source of this T cell receptor beta chain is a study of blood T cell repertoires in COVID-19. Across the study: T cells, B-cell-depleted T cells, or PBMCs supplied cDNA or gDNA.

Sequencing used immunoSEQ multiplex PCR; TCRdb keeps in-frame clones, though not all of them. The top ten hold roughly 0.95% of the sample, which has 150,000 to 200,000 clones, approximately 90% seen once. The receptor comes from a man between 18 and 35 years old with acute or convalescent COVID-19. Sequencing used peripheral blood.

The CDR3 coding sequence is TGCGCCAGCAGCCAGATGCCCCAGGACACCCAAGAGACCCAGTACTTC. Translation: CASSQMPQDTQETQYF. The chain employs TRBV5-1 and TRBJ2-5, with D possibly being TRBD1 (5 bases). CDR3 size: 16 residues. Trimming removed 4 bases at V and 1 base at J, with 17 bases between. Germline assignment: CDR1 SGHRS and CDR2 YFSETQ.